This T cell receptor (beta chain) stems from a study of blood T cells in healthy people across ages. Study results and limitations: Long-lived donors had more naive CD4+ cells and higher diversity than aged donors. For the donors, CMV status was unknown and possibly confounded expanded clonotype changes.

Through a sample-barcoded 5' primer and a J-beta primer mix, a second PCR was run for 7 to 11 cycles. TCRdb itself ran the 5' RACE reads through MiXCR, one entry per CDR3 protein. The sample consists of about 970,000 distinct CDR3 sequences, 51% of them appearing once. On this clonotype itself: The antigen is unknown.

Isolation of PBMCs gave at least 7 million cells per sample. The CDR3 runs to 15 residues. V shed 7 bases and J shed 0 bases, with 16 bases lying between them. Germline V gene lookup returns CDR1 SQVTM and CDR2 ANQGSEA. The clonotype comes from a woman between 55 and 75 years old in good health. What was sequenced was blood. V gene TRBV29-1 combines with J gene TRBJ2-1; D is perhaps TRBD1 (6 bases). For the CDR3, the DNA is TGCAGCGGCAACAGGGACCTTAGCTCCTACAATGAGCAGTTCTTC. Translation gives CSGNRDLSSYNEQFF.